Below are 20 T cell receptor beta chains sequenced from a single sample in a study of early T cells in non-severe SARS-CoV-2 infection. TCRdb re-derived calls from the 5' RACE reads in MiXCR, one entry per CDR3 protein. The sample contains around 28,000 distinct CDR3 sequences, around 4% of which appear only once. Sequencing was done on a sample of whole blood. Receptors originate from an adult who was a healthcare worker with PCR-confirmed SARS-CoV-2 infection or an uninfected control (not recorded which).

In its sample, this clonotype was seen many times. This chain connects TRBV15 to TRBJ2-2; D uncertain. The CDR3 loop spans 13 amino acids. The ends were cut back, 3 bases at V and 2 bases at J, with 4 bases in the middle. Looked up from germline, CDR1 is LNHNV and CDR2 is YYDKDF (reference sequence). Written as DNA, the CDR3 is TGTGCCACCAGCAGGTACAACACCGGGGAGCTGTTTTTT. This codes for CATSRYNTGELFF.

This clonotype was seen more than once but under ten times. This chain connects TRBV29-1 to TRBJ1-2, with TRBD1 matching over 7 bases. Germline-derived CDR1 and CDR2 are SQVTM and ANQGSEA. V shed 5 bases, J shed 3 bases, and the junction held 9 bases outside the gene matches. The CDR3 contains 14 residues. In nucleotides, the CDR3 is TGCAGCGTTATGGGAGGACAGGTAGACTATGGCTACACCTTC. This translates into CSVMGGQVDYGYTF.

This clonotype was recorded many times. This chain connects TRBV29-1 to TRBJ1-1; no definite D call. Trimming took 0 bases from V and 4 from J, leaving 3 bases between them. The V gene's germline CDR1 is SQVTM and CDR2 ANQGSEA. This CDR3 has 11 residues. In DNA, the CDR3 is TGCAGCGTTGAAGATCCCACTGAAGCTTTCTTT. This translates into CSVEDPTEAFF.

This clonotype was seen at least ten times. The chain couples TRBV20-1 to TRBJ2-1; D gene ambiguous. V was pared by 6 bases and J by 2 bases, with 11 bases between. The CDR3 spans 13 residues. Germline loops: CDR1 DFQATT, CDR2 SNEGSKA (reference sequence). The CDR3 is CSAQMDPYNEQFF. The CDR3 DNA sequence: TGCAGTGCACAAATGGACCCCTACAATGAGCAGTTCTTC.

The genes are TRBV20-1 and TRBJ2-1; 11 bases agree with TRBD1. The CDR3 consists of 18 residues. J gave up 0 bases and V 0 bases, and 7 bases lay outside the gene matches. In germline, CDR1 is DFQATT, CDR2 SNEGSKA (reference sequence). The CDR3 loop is CSARDPRTGGSSYNEQFF. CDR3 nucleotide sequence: TGCAGTGCTAGAGACCCGAGGACAGGGGGCAGCTCCTACAATGAGCAGTTCTTC.

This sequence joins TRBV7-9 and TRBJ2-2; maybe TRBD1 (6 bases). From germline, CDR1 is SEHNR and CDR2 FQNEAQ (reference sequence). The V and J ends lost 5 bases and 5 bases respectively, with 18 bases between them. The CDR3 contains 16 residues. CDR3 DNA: TGTGCCAGCAGCAGGCGACAGGATAGAGGGACCGGGGAGCTGTTTTTT. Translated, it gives CASSRRQDRGTGELFF.

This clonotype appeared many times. Here the CDR3 reads CASSDPKETQYF. The CDR3 bases are TGTGCCAGCAGTGACCCCAAAGAGACCCAGTACTTC. This chain connects TRBV25-1 to TRBJ2-5; the D is unclear. This CDR3 is 12 amino acids long. Trimming left V 3 bases short and J 3 bases short, with 5 bases between. CDR1 is MGHDK, CDR2 SYGVNS, per germline.

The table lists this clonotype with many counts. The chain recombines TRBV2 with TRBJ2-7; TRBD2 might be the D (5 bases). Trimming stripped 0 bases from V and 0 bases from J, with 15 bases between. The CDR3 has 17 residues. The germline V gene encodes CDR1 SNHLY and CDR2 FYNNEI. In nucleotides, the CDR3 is TGTGCCAGCAGTGAAGCGGCGGCTAGCCTGAGCTCCTACGAGCAGTACTTC. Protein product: CASSEAAASLSSYEQYF.

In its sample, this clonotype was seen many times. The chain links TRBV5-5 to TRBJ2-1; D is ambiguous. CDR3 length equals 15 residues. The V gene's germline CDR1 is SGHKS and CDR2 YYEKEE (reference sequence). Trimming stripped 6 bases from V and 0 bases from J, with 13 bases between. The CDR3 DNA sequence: TGTGCCAGCACCTTCTGGCGGAGCTCCTACAATGAGCAGTTCTTC. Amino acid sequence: CASTFWRSSYNEQFF.

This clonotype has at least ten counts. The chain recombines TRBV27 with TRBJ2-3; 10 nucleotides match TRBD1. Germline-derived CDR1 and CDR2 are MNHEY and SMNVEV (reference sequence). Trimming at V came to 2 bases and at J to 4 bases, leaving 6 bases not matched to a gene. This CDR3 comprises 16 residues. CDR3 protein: CASSLPTGQGSDTQYF. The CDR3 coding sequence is TGTGCCAGCAGTTTACCAACGGGACAGGGGTCAGATACGCAGTATTTT.

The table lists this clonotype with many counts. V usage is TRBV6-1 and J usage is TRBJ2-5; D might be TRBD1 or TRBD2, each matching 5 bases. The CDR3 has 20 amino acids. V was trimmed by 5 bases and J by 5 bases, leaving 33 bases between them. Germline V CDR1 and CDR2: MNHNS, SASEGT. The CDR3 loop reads CASSSLPGSQWSGLAETQYF. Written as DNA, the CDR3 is TGTGCCAGCAGTAGTCTTCCCGGCTCCCAATGGTCGGGGCTGGCTGAGACCCAGTACTTC.

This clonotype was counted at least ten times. CDR3 region: CASSIGLPFAYEQYF. As DNA, the CDR3 is TGTGCCAGTAGTATAGGGCTGCCGTTCGCCTACGAGCAGTACTTC. The chain links TRBV19 to TRBJ2-7; D gene ambiguous. The germline V and J ends were trimmed by 1 base and 2 bases, with 12 bases remaining between them. The CDR3 covers 15 residues. Germline V CDR1 and CDR2: LNHDA, SQIVND (reference sequence). Drawing the rest from reference TRBV19 and TRBJ2-7, the complete variable domain is DGGITQSPKYLFRKEGQNVTLSCEQNLNHDAMYWYRQDPGQGLRLIYYSQIVNDFQKGDIAEGYSVSREKKESFPLTVTSAQKNPTAFYLCASSIGLPFAYEQYFGPGTRLTVT.

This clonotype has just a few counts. The CDR3 DNA sequence: TGCGCCAGCAGCATAGGACAGGGAAACATTCAGTACTTC. The encoded protein is CASSIGQGNIQYF. The rearrangement links TRBV5-1 to TRBJ2-4; 8 bases line up with TRBD1. V trimming: 4 bases; J trimming: 6 bases; junction bases outside the gene matches: 3. This CDR3 is built from 13 residues. Germline loops: CDR1 SGHRS, CDR2 YFSETQ.

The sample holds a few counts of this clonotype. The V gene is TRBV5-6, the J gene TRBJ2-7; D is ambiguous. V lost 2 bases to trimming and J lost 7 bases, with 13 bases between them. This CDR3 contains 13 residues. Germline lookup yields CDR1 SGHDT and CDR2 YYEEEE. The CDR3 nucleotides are TGTGCCAGCAGCTTTTCCCTGTCCGGGGAGCAGTACTTC. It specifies CASSFSLSGEQYF.

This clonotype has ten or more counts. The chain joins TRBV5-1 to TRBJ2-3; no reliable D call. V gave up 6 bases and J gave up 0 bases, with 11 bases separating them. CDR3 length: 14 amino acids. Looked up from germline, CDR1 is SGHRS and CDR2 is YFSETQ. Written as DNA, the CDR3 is TGCGCCAGCACCTTTCGGTCTAGCACAGATACGCAGTATTTT. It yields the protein CASTFRSSTDTQYF.

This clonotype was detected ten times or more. Here the CDR3 reads CASSFPEGARETQYF. The CDR3 region has the DNA TGTGCCAGCAGCTTCCCGGAGGGGGCGCGGGAGACCCAGTACTTC. The V gene is TRBV12-3 or TRBV12-4, the J gene TRBJ2-5; TRBD1 might be the D (7 bases). This CDR3 region has 15 residues. V dropped 6 bases and J dropped 5 bases, with 19 bases sitting between them.

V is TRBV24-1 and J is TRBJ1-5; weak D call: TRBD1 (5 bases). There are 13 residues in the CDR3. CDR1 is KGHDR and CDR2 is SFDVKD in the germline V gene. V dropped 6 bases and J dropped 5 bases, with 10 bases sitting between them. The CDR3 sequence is CATSNQGYQPQHF. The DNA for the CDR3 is TGTGCCACCAGTAACCAGGGCTATCAGCCCCAGCATTTT.

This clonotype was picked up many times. The CDR3 DNA reads TGTGCCAGCAGCTCCACGGGAGGCCAACAACCGTACAATGAGCAGTTCTTC. It specifies CASSSTGGQQPYNEQFF. The J gene is TRBJ2-1, the V gene TRBV7-3; the match to TRBD2 covers 7 bases. With V trimmed by 4 bases and J by 4 bases, 13 bases remained unmatched. Germline V gene sequence: CDR1 SGHTA, CDR2 FQGTGA. This CDR3 contains 17 residues.

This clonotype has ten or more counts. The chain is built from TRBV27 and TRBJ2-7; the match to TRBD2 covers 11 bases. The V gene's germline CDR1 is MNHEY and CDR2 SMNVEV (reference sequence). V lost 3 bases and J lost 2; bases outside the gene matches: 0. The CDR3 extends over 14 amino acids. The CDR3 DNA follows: TGTGCCAGCAGTTTTAGCGGGAGGGCCTACGAGCAGTACTTC. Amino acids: CASSFSGRAYEQYF.

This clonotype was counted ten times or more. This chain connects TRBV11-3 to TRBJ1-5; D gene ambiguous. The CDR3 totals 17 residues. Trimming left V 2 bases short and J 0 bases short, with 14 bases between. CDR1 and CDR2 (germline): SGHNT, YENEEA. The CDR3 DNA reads TGTGCCAGCAGCTTAAAGGGCGGCATCAATAGCAATCAGCCCCAGCATTTT. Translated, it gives CASSLKGGINSNQPQHF.